Listed here are 27 T cell receptor beta chains from one sample, sequenced in a study of blood T cell repertoires in COVID-19. Here immunoSEQ multiplex PCR was the method, and the copy in TCRdb shows in-frame clones only, minus some. The sample contains around 120,000 clones, almost 90% of which appear only once. The specimen sequenced was peripheral blood. Source of these receptors: a woman aged 50 to 65 with active or convalescent COVID-19.

The genes are TRBV28 and TRBJ1-1; D not resolved. Per germline, CDR1 MDHEN and CDR2 SYDVKM. V shed 6 bases and J shed 0 bases, with 5 bases lying between them. The CDR3 runs 12 residues. The CDR3 loop is CASSVLNTEAFF. CDR3 DNA: TGTGCCAGCAGCGTATTGAACACTGAAGCTTTCTTT.

This clone was counted only a few times. This chain links TRBV2 with TRBJ2-7, with TRBD2 identical over 10 bases. From germline, CDR1 is SNHLY and CDR2 FYNNEI. V lost 3 bases and J lost 5; bases outside the gene matches: 4. The CDR3 length is 14 residues. DNA of the CDR3: TGTGCCAGCAGTGAGAGCGGGAGGGCCCACGAGCAGTACTTC. As protein: CASSESGRAHEQYF.

The chain carries TRBV20-1 and TRBJ1-1; D may be TRBD1 (6 bases). Trimming pared 3 bases from V and 0 bases from J, leaving 8 bases between. Germline loops: CDR1 DFQATT, CDR2 SNEGSKA (reference sequence). The CDR3 is 13 residues long. This chain's CDR3 is CSASQGMNTEAFF. CDR3 sequence (DNA): TGCAGTGCTAGTCAGGGGATGAACACTGAAGCTTTCTTT.

The gene calls are TRBV3-1 (or the pseudogene TRBV3-2) and TRBJ2-3, with D perhaps matching TRBD2 (6 bases). The CDR3 is made up of 14 amino acids. The V end was cut by 5 bases, the J end by 1 base, with 10 bases between. Germline V gene data show CDR1 as LGHDT and CDR2 as YNNKEL (reference sequence). For the CDR3, the DNA is TGTGCCAGCAGCTCCGGGACTCGCACAGATACGCAGTATTTT. Translation gives CASSSGTRTDTQYF.

The chain is built from TRBV5-4 and TRBJ2-7; 7 bases are a match to TRBD2. V was pared by 2 bases and J by 3 bases, with 5 bases of the junction left unmatched. CDR1 and CDR2 from the germline V gene are SGHNT and YYREEE (reference sequence). The CDR3 has 14 amino acids. CDR3 in DNA: TGTGCCAGCAGCTTCAGGGCGGGAGACTACGAGCAGTACTTC. This translates into CASSFRAGDYEQYF.

V and J are TRBV28 and TRBJ1-2; D is unclear. The ends were cut back, 5 bases at V and 7 bases at J, with 11 bases in the middle. This CDR3 spans 12 amino acids. CDR1 is MDHEN, CDR2 SYDVKM, per germline. Here the CDR3 DNA reads TGTGCCAGCAGTGGCCTGGGGAGTGGCTACACCTTC. Translating gives CASSGLGSGYTF.

This clone was observed a single time. V is TRBV5-6 and J is TRBJ1-4; the D is unclear. Trimming took 4 bases from V and 10 from J, leaving 20 bases between them. This CDR3 is built from 15 residues. In germline, CDR1 is SGHDT, CDR2 YYEEEE. CDR3 amino acids: CASSAWAMSTVKLFF. The CDR3 DNA is TGTGCCAGCAGCGCCTGGGCGATGTCGACCGTAAAACTGTTTTTT.

The V call is TRBV7-2, the J call TRBJ1-4, with D possibly being TRBD1 (5 bases). V lost 2 bases and J 2 bases, leaving 9 bases between the germline ends. The CDR3 has 15 amino acids. Germline CDR1 SGHTA, CDR2 FQGNSA. CDR3 residues: CASSLIRQTNEKLFF. As DNA, the CDR3 is TGTGCCAGCAGCTTAATACGACAGACTAATGAAAAACTGTTTTTT.

This clone was detected a few times. The rearrangement joins TRBV9 to TRBJ1-2; 7 nucleotides line up with TRBD1. V gave up 4 bases and J gave up 6 bases; unmatched junction bases: 6. Germline lookup yields CDR1 SGDLS and CDR2 YYNGEE. The CDR3 has 13 amino acids. CDR3 DNA: TGTGCCAGCAGCCCCTACGACAGGGATGGCTACACCTTC. Its protein is CASSPYDRDGYTF. Based on the CDR3 plus reference TRBV9 and TRBJ1-2, the full variable domain is DSGVTQTPKHLITATGQRVTLRCSPRSGDLSVYWYQQSLDQGLQFLIQYYNGEERAKGNILERFSAQQFPDLHSELNLSSLELGDSALYFCASSPYDRDGYTFGSGTRLTVV.

V and J are TRBV19 and TRBJ2-1, with 9 bases aligning to TRBD1. Losses at the gene ends were 6 bases for V and 9 bases for J; bases not matched to a gene: 9. CDR3 length: 14 amino acids. Germline CDR1 is LNHDA and CDR2 is SQIVND (reference sequence). The chain's CDR3 is CASSWDRDLREQFF. The DNA of the CDR3 is TGTGCCAGTAGCTGGGACAGGGACCTTCGTGAGCAGTTCTTC.

J is TRBJ2-7 and V is TRBV5-1; TRBD1 matches at 7 bases. The CDR3 spans 15 residues. V shed 2 bases, J shed 1 base, and the junction held 6 bases outside the gene matches. CDR1 and CDR2 from the germline V gene are SGHRS and YFSETQ. The CDR3 loop is CASSLGGSFSYEQYF. The CDR3 DNA sequence: TGCGCCAGCAGCTTAGGGGGCAGCTTTTCCTACGAGCAGTACTTC.

The chain joins TRBV7-8 to TRBJ2-3; D gene unclear. The germline V gene has CDR1 SGHVS and CDR2 FQNEAQ. V was shortened by 2 bases and J by 0 bases, with 24 bases between the two germline ends. The CDR3 spans 20 residues. The CDR3 spells CASSLKIYTSGRSSTDTQYF. For the CDR3, the DNA is TGTGCCAGCAGCTTAAAAATCTATACATCAGGCAGATCGAGCACAGATACGCAGTATTTT.

This chain joins TRBV18 and TRBJ2-7; D remains ambiguous. The V end was cut by 2 bases, the J end by 1 base, with 9 bases between. The CDR3 consists of 14 residues. Germline V gives CDR1 KGHSH, CDR2 LQKENI. CDR3 sequence reads: CASSPDSVSYEQYF. The CDR3 DNA follows: TGTGCCAGCTCACCAGACTCAGTATCCTACGAGCAGTACTTC. Full variable domain (missing parts from reference TRBV18 and TRBJ2-7): NAGVMQNPRHLVRRRGQEARLRCSPMKGHSHVYWYRQLPEEGLKFMVYLQKENIIDESGMPKERFSAEFPKEGPSILRIQQVVRGDSAAYFCASSPDSVSYEQYFGPGTRLTVT.

The V and J genes are TRBV5-1 and TRBJ1-1; D gene unclear. Between the trimmed V and J ends, which lost 0 bases and 1 base, there was a span of 7 bases. This CDR3 has 14 residues. The germline V gene has CDR1 SGHRS and CDR2 YFSETQ. The DNA for the CDR3 is TGCGCCAGCAGCTTGGCCGGGAGGAACACTGAAGCTTTCTTT. Its translation: CASSLAGRNTEAFF.

The chain carries TRBV2 and TRBJ1-1; D ambiguous. V was pared by 7 bases and J by 4 bases, with 13 bases between. The CDR3 runs to 13 residues. Germline V CDR1 and CDR2: SNHLY, FYNNEI. This chain's CDR3 is CASNPMRGTEAFF. CDR3 sequence (DNA): TGTGCCAGCAATCCTATGCGTGGCACTGAAGCTTTCTTT.

The rearrangement uses TRBV19 and TRBJ2-4, with 8 positions matching TRBD2. V trimming: 3 bases; J trimming: 11 bases; junction bases outside the gene matches: 15. Germline V lookup: CDR1 LNHDA, CDR2 SQIVND (reference sequence). The CDR3 runs 16 residues. CDR3 region: CASSIVTGGPAILQYF. In DNA form, the CDR3 reads TGTGCCAGTAGTATCGTTACGGGAGGGCCCGCTATTCTTCAGTACTTC.

The chain employs TRBV6-2 or TRBV6-3 and TRBJ1-5; possibly TRBD1 for D (6 bases). The CDR3 has 16 amino acids. Germline values: CDR1 MNHEY, CDR2 SVGEGT. Trimming cost V 3 bases and J 6 bases, with 18 bases left between them. CDR3 sequence: CASSYLRQANGQPQHF. CDR3 sequence (DNA): TGTGCCAGCAGTTATCTCCGACAGGCCAATGGTCAGCCCCAGCATTTT.

This chain joins TRBV27 and TRBJ2-7, with unresolved D. Trimming removed 3 bases from V and 2 bases from J, with 11 bases in between. Germline values: CDR1 MNHEY, CDR2 SMNVEV (reference sequence). There are 14 residues in the CDR3. The CDR3 here is CASSFAVGPYEQYF. The CDR3 nucleotides are TGTGCCAGCAGTTTCGCGGTAGGTCCCTACGAGCAGTACTTC.

This chain uses TRBV6-5 with TRBJ2-1; TRBD1 aligns across 9 bases. Trimming removed 4 bases from V and 6 bases from J; junction bases left unmatched: 4. The germline gives CDR1 MNHEY, CDR2 SVGAGI. The CDR3 loop spans 14 amino acids. The CDR3 reads CASSLGQGFNEQFF. The CDR3 DNA sequence: TGTGCCAGCAGTTTAGGACAGGGGTTCAATGAGCAGTTCTTC.

Only one count was recorded for this clone. The V and J genes are TRBV27 and TRBJ2-2; 8 nucleotides agree with TRBD1. The CDR3 is 16 amino acids. Germline V gene lookup returns CDR1 MNHEY and CDR2 SMNVEV (reference sequence). The junction had 9 bases not matched to a gene; V was cut back by 6 bases and J by 3 bases. This CDR3 reads CASSLRTGWDTGELFF. CDR3 sequence (DNA): TGTGCCAGCAGCCTCCGGACAGGGTGGGACACCGGGGAGCTGTTTTTT.

The CDR3 protein is CASSLHSGTTTDTQYF. CDR3 coding DNA: TGTGCCAGCAGTTTACATAGCGGGACAACCACAGATACGCAGTATTTT. The V and J genes are TRBV28 and TRBJ2-3, with 8 bases aligning to TRBD2. The CDR3 runs 16 residues. The germline V gene encodes CDR1 MDHEN and CDR2 SYDVKM. V dropped 2 bases and J dropped 2; count of bases not matched to a gene: 6.

The chain recombines TRBV7-3 with TRBJ2-3, with TRBD2 matching over 7 bases. There are 14 residues in the CDR3. The junction had 6 bases not matched to a gene; V was cut back by 5 bases and J by 4 bases. The germline V gene has CDR1 SGHTA and CDR2 FQGTGA. The CDR3 nucleotides read TGTGCCAGCAGCCGGGGAGGGAAGGCAGATACGCAGTATTTT. The encoded protein is CASSRGGKADTQYF.

The CDR3 nucleotides are TGTGCCAGCAGCTTACGGCGGGACACTGAAGCTTTCTTT. Protein: CASSLRRDTEAFF. The rearrangement uses TRBV11-2 and TRBJ1-1; D is undetermined. Germline V gene lookup returns CDR1 SGHAT and CDR2 FQNNGV. The CDR3 runs to 13 residues. V gave up 2 bases and J gave up 3 bases, with 7 bases separating them.

V is TRBV14 and J is TRBJ2-7, with D possibly being TRBD1 (7 bases). Germline V gives CDR1 SGHDN, CDR2 FVKESK. Trimming pared 4 bases from V and 4 bases from J, leaving 14 bases between. This CDR3 region has 14 residues. The CDR3 bases are TGTGCCAGCAGCCTTCAGGGGGGCACATACGAGCAGTACTTC. Translating it yields CASSLQGGTYEQYF.

The chain carries TRBV6-5 and TRBJ2-2; TRBD2 might be the D (5 bases). The germline CDR1 and CDR2 sequences are MNHEY and SVGAGI. This CDR3 has 14 residues. V lost 6 bases and J lost 2, with 10 bases in between. The CDR3 is CASRGVPNTGELFF. The CDR3 region has the DNA TGTGCCAGCAGGGGAGTCCCAAACACCGGGGAGCTGTTTTTT.

The CDR3 bases are TGTGCCAGCGGACAGGGAAGAGGTGGCTACACCTTC. Encoded protein: CASGQGRGGYTF. This sequence joins TRBV28 and TRBJ1-2; 8 nucleotides align to TRBD1. The CDR3 has 12 residues. CDR1 and CDR2 (germline): MDHEN, SYDVKM. V trimming: 8 bases; J trimming: 7 bases; junction bases outside the gene matches: 6.

The gene calls are TRBV12-5 and TRBJ1-2; tentatively, D is TRBD1 (5 bases). The CDR3 sequence is 14 residues long. V was pared by 5 bases and J by 0 bases, with 10 bases between. CDR1 is LGHNT, CDR2 FRNRAP, per germline. CDR3 sequence: CASGPRGANYGYTF. The CDR3 DNA sequence: TGTGCTAGTGGTCCCCGGGGGGCTAACTATGGCTACACCTTC.